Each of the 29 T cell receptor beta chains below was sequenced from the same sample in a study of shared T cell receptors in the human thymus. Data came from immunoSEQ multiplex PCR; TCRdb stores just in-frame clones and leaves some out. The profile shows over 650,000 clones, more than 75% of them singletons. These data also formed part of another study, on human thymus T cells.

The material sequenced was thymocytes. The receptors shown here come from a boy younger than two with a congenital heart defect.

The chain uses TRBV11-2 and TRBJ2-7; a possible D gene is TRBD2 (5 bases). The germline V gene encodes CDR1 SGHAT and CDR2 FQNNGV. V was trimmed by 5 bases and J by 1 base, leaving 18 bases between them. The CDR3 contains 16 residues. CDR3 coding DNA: TGTGCCAGCAGCCGAGAGGGAGAAAAGAGGTCCTACGAGCAGTACTTC. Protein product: CASSREGEKRSYEQYF.

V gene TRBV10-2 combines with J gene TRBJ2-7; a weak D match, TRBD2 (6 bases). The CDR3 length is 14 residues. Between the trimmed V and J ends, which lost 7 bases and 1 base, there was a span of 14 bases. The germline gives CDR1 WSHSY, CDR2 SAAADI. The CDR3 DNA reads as TGCGCCAGCATGCGGGGCAGCCCGTCCTACGAGCAGTACTTC. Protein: CASMRGSPSYEQYF.

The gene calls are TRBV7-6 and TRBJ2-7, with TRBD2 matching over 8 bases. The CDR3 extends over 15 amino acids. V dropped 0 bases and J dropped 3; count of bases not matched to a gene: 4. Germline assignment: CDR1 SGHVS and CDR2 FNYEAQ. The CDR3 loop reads CASSLASGAIYEQYF. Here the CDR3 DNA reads TGTGCCAGCAGCTTAGCTAGCGGGGCGATCTACGAGCAGTACTTC.

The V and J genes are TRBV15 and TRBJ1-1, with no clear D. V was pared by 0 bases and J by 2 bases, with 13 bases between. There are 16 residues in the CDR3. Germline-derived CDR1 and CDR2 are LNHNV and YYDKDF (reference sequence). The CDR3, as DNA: TGTGCCACCAGCAGAGATGAGGAGGGCTTTAACACTGAAGCTTTCTTT. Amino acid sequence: CATSRDEEGFNTEAFF. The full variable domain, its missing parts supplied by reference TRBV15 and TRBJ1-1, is DAMVIQNPRYQVTQFGKPVTLSCSQTLNHNVMYWYQQKSSQAPKLLFHYYDKDFNNEADTPDNFQSRRPNTSFCFLDIRSPGLGDTAMYLCATSRDEEGFNTEAFFGQGTRLTVV.

DNA of the CDR3: TGCCCCTTTACCTCTACCCCGGGACTAGCGGGAGAAACAGATACGCAGTATTTT. Its protein product is CPFTSTPGLAGETDTQYF. The chain combines TRBV10-1 with TRBJ2-3; 14 nucleotides align to TRBD2. Germline V gives CDR1 WNHNN, CDR2 SYGVQD (reference sequence). The CDR3 runs to 18 residues.

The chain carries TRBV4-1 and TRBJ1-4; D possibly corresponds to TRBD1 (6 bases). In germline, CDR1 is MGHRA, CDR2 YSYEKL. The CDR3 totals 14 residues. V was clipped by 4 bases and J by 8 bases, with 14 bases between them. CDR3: CASSLRDNQEKLFF. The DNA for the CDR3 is TGCGCCAGCAGCCTCCGGGACAACCAAGAAAAACTGTTTTTT.

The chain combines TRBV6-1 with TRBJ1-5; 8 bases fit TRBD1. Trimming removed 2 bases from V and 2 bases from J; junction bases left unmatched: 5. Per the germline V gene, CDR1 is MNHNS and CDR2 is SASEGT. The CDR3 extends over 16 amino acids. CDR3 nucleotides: TGTGCCAGCAGTGAAACCGACAGGGGAGGCAATCAGCCCCAGCATTTT. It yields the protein CASSETDRGGNQPQHF.

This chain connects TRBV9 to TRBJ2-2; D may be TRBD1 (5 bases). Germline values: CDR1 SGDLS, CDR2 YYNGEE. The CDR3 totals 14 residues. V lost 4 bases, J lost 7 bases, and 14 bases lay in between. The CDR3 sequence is CASSLTVLDGELFF. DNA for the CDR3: TGTGCCAGCAGCTTGACAGTTCTCGACGGGGAGCTGTTTTTT. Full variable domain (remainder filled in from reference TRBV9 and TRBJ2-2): DSGVTQTPKHLITATGQRVTLRCSPRSGDLSVYWYQQSLDQGLQFLIQYYNGEERAKGNILERFSAQQFPDLHSELNLSSLELGDSALYFCASSLTVLDGELFFGEGSRLTVL.

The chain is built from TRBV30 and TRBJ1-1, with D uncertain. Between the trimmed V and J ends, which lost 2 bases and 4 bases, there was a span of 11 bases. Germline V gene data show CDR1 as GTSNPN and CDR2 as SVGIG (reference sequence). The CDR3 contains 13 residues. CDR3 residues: CAWSMRVGTEAFF. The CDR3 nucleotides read TGTGCCTGGAGTATGCGGGTGGGCACTGAAGCTTTCTTT.

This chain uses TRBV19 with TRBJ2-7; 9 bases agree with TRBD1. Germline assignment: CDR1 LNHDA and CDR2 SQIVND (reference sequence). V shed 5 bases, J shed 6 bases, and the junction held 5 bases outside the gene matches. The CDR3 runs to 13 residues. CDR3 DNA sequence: TGTGCCAGTAGTCCCGGGACAGGGAGCGAGCAGTACTTC. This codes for CASSPGTGSEQYF.

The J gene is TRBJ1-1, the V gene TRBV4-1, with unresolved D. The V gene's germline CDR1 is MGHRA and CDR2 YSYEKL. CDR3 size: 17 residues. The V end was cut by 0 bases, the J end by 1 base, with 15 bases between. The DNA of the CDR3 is TGCGCCAGCAGCCAAGATATGCAGGAAGCACCGAACACTGAAGCTTTCTTT. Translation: CASSQDMQEAPNTEAFF.

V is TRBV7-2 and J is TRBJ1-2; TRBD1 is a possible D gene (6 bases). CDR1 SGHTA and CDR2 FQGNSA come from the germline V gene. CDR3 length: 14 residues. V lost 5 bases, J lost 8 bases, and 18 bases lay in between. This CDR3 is CASSPWAGARGYTF. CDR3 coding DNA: TGTGCCAGCAGCCCTTGGGCAGGGGCGCGAGGCTACACCTTC.

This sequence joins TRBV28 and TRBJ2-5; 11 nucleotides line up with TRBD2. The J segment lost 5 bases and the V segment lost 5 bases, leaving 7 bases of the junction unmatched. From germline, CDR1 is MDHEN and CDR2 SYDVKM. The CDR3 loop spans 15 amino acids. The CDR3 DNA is TGTGCCAGCAGTCTTAGCGGGAGGGCGCGGGAGACCCAGTACTTC. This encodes CASSLSGRARETQYF.

The CDR3 sequence: CASSGPGQLNTGELFF. DNA for the CDR3: TGTGCCAGCAGTGGACCTGGACAGCTAAACACCGGGGAGCTGTTTTTT. The V and J genes are TRBV28 and TRBJ2-2; D may be TRBD1 (6 bases). Germline V gene sequence: CDR1 MDHEN, CDR2 SYDVKM. The ends were cut back, 5 bases at V and 2 bases at J, with 15 bases in the middle. CDR3 length equals 16 residues.

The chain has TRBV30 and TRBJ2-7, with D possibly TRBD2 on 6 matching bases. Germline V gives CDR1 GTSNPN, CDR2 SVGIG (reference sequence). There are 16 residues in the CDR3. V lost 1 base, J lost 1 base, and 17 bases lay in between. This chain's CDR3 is CAWSERVLAVSYEQYF. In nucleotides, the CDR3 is TGTGCCTGGAGTGAGAGGGTTTTAGCGGTGTCCTACGAGCAGTACTTC.

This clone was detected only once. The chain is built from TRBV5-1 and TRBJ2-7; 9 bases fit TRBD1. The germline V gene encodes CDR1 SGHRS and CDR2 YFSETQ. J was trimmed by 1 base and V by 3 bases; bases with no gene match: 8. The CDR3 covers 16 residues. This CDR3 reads CASSWMDRGGSYEQYF. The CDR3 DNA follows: TGCGCCAGCAGCTGGATGGACAGGGGAGGGTCCTACGAGCAGTACTTC.

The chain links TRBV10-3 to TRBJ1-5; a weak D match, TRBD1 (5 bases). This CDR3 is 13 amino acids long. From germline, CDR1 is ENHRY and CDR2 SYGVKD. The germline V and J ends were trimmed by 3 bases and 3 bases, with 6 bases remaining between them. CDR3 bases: TGTGCCATCAGTGACAGGGTCAATCAGCCCCAGCATTTT. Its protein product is CAISDRVNQPQHF.

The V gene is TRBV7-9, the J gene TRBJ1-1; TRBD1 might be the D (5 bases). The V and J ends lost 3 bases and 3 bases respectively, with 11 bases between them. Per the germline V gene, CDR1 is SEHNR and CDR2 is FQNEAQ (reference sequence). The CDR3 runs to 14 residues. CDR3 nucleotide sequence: TGTGCCAGCAGCTTCGATGGCAGGGACACTGAAGCTTTCTTT. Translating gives CASSFDGRDTEAFF.

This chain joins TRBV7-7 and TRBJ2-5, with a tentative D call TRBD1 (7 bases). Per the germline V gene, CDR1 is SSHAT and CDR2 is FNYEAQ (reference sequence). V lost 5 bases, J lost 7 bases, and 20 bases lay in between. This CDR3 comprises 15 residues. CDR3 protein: CASSRGTALLTTQYF. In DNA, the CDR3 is TGTGCCAGCAGCCGCGGGACAGCACTACTGACGACCCAGTACTTC. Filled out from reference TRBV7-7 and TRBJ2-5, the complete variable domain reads GAGVSQSPRYKVTKRGQDVTLRCDPISSHATLYWYQQALGQGPEFLTYFNYEAQPDKSGLPSDRFSAERPEGSISTLTIQRTEQRDSAMYRCASSRGTALLTTQYFGPGTRLLVL.

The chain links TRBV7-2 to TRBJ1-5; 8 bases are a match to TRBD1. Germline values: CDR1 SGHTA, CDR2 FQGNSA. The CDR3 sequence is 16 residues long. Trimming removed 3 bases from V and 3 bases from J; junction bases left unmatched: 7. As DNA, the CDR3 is TGTGCCAGCAGCTTCGAGGACAGGGCAATCAATCAGCCCCAGCATTTT. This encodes CASSFEDRAINQPQHF.

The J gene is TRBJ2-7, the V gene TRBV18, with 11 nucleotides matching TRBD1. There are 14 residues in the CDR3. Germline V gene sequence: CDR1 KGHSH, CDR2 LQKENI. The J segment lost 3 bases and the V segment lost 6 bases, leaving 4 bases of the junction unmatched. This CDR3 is CASSGDRGDYEQYF. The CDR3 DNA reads TGTGCCAGCTCCGGGGACAGGGGGGACTACGAGCAGTACTTC.

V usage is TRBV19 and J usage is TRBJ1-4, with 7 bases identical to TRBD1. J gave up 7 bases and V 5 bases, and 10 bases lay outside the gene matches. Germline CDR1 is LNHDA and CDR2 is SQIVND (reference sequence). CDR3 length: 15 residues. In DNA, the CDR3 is TGTGCCAGTAGTGCCTACAGGGGCGTGGGTGAAAAACTGTTTTTT. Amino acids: CASSAYRGVGEKLFF.

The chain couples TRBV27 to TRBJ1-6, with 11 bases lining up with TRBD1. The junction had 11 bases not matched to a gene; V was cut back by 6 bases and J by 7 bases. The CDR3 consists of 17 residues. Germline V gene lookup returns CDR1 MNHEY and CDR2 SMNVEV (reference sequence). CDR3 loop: CASSTPGQGVGNSPLHF. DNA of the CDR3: TGTGCCAGCAGCACTCCGGGACAGGGGGTTGGAAATTCACCCCTCCACTTT.

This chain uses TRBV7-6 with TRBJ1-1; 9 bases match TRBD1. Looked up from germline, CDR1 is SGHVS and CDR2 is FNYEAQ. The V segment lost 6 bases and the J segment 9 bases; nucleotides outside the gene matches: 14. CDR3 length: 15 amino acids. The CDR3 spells CASSTRGQGLSKAFF. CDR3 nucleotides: TGTGCCAGCAGTACCCGGGGACAGGGACTTTCGAAAGCTTTCTTT. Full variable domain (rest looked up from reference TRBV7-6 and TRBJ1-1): GAGVSQSPRYKVTKRGQDVALRCDPISGHVSLYWYRQALGQGPEFLTYFNYEAQQDKSGLPNDRFSAERPEGSISTLTIQRTEQRDSAMYRCASSTRGQGLSKAFFGQGTRLTVV.

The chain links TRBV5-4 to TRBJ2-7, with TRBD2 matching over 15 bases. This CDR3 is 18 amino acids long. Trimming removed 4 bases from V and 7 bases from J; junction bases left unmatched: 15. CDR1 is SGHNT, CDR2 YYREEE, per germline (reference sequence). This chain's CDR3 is CASSRRNGTSGRTMEQYF. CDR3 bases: TGTGCCAGCAGCCGCCGGAATGGGACTAGCGGGAGGACCATGGAGCAGTACTTC.

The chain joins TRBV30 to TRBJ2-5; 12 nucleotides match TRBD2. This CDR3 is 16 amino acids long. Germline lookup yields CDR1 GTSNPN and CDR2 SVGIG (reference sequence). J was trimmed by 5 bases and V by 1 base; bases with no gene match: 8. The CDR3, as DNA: TGTGCCTGGAGTGCCCCCCGGACTAGCGGGATTGAGACCCAGTACTTC. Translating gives CAWSAPRTSGIETQYF.

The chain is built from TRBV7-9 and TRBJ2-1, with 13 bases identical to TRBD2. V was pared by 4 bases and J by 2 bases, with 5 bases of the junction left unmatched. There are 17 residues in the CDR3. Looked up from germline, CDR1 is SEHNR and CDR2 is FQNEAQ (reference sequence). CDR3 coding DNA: TGTGCCAGCAGCTCAGGACTAGCGGGAGTCCCCTACAATGAGCAGTTCTTC. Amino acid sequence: CASSSGLAGVPYNEQFF.

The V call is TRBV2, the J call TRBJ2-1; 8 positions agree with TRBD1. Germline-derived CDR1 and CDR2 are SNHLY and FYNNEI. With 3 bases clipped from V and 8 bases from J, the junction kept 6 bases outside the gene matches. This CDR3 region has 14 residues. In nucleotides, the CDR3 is TGTGCCAGCAGTGACAAGACAGGGGAGGATGAGCAGTTCTTC. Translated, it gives CASSDKTGEDEQFF.

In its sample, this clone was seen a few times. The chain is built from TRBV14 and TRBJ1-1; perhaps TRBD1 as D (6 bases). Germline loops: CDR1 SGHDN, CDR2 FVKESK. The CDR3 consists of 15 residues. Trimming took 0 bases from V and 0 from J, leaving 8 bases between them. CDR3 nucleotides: TGTGCCAGCAGCCAAGATGACAGGCTGAACACTGAAGCTTTCTTT. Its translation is CASSQDDRLNTEAFF.